A single sample gave rise to the 7 T cell receptor beta chains below, sequenced in a study of Graves' ophthalmopathy and Graves' hyperthyroidism. The authors amplified TCR beta CDR3 regions from RNA transcripts. The first-round RT-PCR employed HTBI primers together with the Qiagen OneStep RT-PCR kit. A multiplex PCR was then performed as the second round. TCRdb itself ran the multiplex PCR reads through MiXCR, one entry per CDR3 protein. The data hold 500,000 to 700,000 distinct CDR3 sequences, with 20% to 25% observed a single time. The sample was peripheral blood. All receptors derive from a woman between 18 and 29 years old with stable Graves' hyperthyroidism. Some clones in this sample may be carry-over from other donors' samples.

This clonotype was recorded many times. The chain carries TRBV7-2 and TRBJ2-2, with no clear D. The CDR3 spans 12 residues. Germline lookup yields CDR1 SGHTA and CDR2 FQGNSA. V lost 3 bases and J 3 bases, leaving 2 bases between the germline ends. The CDR3 DNA is TGTGCCAGCAGCTTCGACACCGGGGAGCTGTTTTTT. It codes for CASSFDTGELFF.

This clonotype was seen a handful of times. The chain has TRBV27 and TRBJ2-5; unclear D gene. This CDR3 is 15 amino acids long. Trimming removed 5 bases from V and 1 base from J, with 14 bases in between. CDR1 and CDR2 (germline): MNHEY, SMNVEV (reference sequence). DNA for the CDR3: TGTGCCAGCAGTGTAGGTCAGGTCGGCCAAGAGACCCAGTACTTC. Amino acids: CASSVGQVGQETQYF.

This clonotype appeared many times. The CDR3, as DNA: TGTGCCTGGACGCGGGCAGGCCACCAAGAGACCCAGTACTTC. Translated: CAWTRAGHQETQYF. J is TRBJ2-5 and V is TRBV30; perhaps TRBD2 as D (5 bases). Germline loops: CDR1 GTSNPN, CDR2 SVGIG (reference sequence). The V gene lost 4 bases and the J gene lost 0 bases, with 12 bases spanning the gap. The CDR3 sequence is 14 residues long.

This clonotype was detected ten times or more. J is TRBJ2-2 and V is TRBV4-1; D not resolved. The germline V gene has CDR1 MGHRA and CDR2 YSYEKL. The CDR3 contains 15 residues. The germline V and J ends were trimmed by 1 base and 3 bases, with 9 bases remaining between them. CDR3 residues: CASSQGLVDTGELFF. The CDR3 bases are TGCGCCAGCAGCCAAGGGCTAGTTGACACCGGGGAGCTGTTTTTT.

This clonotype appeared many times. The V call is TRBV6-2 or TRBV6-3, the J call TRBJ1-1, with TRBD1 matching over 7 bases. V was pared by 0 bases and J by 9 bases, with 1 base of the junction left unmatched. The CDR3 extends over 12 amino acids. Germline CDR1 MNHEY, CDR2 SVGEGT. The CDR3 sequence is CASSYSTGKAFF. CDR3 DNA sequence: TGTGCCAGCAGTTACTCGACAGGGAAAGCTTTCTTT.

Ten or more counts support this clonotype. V gene TRBV20-1 combines with J gene TRBJ1-1; D ambiguous. The V and J ends lost 5 bases and 4 bases respectively, with 14 bases between them. The CDR3 is 13 amino acids. Germline CDR1 and CDR2: DFQATT and SNEGSKA (reference sequence). The CDR3 sequence is CSALRRGSTEAFF. The CDR3 coding sequence is TGCAGTGCTCTACGTCGGGGATCCACTGAAGCTTTCTTT.

This clonotype was recorded at least ten times. The junction departs from germline at one end; a sequencing error may be responsible. The V call is TRBV19, the J call TRBJ1-1; D might be TRBD1 (6 bases). CDR1 and CDR2 (germline): LNHDA, SQIVND (reference sequence). This CDR3 contains 15 residues. The CDR3 loop reads CASSATQGMNTEAFF. In nucleotides, the CDR3 is TGTGCCAGTAGTGCCACCCAGGGGATGAACACTGAAGCCTTCTTT.